Each of the 32 T cell receptor beta chains below was sequenced from the same sample in a study of regulatory T cells in long-lasting Graves disease. For TCR beta, libraries came from iRepertoire HTBI primers and Arm-PCR of CDR3 regions. A single record per CDR3 protein comes from TCRdb applying MiXCR to the multiplex PCR reads. This table holds 350,000 to 500,000 distinct CDR3 sequences, approximately 16% found once. Sample time point: newly diagnosed GD, antithyroid drugs for less than 3 months. PBMCs were the source of the RNA used for TCR sequencing. In addition, the sample was reused for a study of T cells in Graves' hyperthyroidism and ophthalmopathy.

The sample here was peripheral blood mononuclear cells (PBMCs), taken at new diagnosis, from a patient treated with antithyroid drugs. All receptors derive from a woman younger than 30 with Graves disease.

This chain uses TRBV27 with TRBJ2-7; 11 nucleotides match TRBD2. V lost 4 bases, J lost 6 bases, and 11 bases stayed unmatched. Germline V lookup: CDR1 MNHEY, CDR2 SMNVEV (reference sequence). The CDR3 is 16 amino acids. The CDR3 loop reads CASSSPRLAGLGEQYF. CDR3 in DNA: TGTGCCAGCAGTTCCCCTCGACTAGCGGGGCTTGGCGAGCAGTACTTC.

This clonotype came up many times. The J gene is TRBJ2-5, the V gene TRBV12-3 or TRBV12-4; D not certain. Between the trimmed V and J ends, which lost 3 bases and 5 bases, there was a span of 7 bases. The CDR3 spans 12 residues. The DNA of the CDR3 is TGTGCCAGCAGTTTGGTGCGGGAGACCCAGTACTTC. Translating it yields CASSLVRETQYF.

This clonotype was found many times. The chain is built from TRBV27 and TRBJ2-3; D unclear. This CDR3 has 14 residues. V lost 1 base, J lost 4 bases, and 9 bases lay in between. Germline values: CDR1 MNHEY, CDR2 SMNVEV (reference sequence). The CDR3 here is CASSLFGSSDTQYF. CDR3 sequence (DNA): TGTGCCAGCAGTTTATTCGGCAGTTCAGATACGCAGTATTTT.

The chain couples TRBV20-1 to TRBJ2-2; D is perhaps TRBD1 (5 bases). This CDR3 is 14 amino acids long. CDR1 and CDR2 from the germline V gene are DFQATT and SNEGSKA (reference sequence). Trimming shortened V by 1 base and J by 1 base, and 7 bases separated the two germline ends. The CDR3 bases are TGCAGTGCTAGAGTCAGGGAGAACACCGGGGAGCTGTTTTTT. Amino acids: CSARVRENTGELFF.

There are many counts of this clonotype. The genes are TRBV28 and TRBJ2-3; 11 bases line up with TRBD2. The CDR3 contains 16 residues. J was trimmed by 1 base and V by 5 bases; bases with no gene match: 5. Germline V lookup: CDR1 MDHEN, CDR2 SYDVKM. The CDR3 here is CASSPGSGRGTDTQYF. Here the CDR3 DNA reads TGTGCCAGCAGTCCTGGTAGCGGGAGGGGCACAGATACGCAGTATTTT.

CDR3 DNA sequence: TGTGCCAGCAGCGTAGGAGAAGGTAGCTCCTACAATGAGCAGTTCTTC. Translation: CASSVGEGSSYNEQFF. This sequence joins TRBV9 and TRBJ2-1, with no clear D. The CDR3 has 16 residues. Trimming left V 0 bases short and J 0 bases short, with 10 bases between. Germline V gives CDR1 SGDLS, CDR2 YYNGEE.

J is TRBJ2-1 and V is TRBV24-1, with D possibly being TRBD2 (6 bases). Trimming removed 3 bases from V and 1 base from J, with 9 bases in between. This CDR3 is 15 amino acids long. CDR1 and CDR2 (germline): KGHDR, SFDVKD. The CDR3 bases are TGTGCCACCAGTGATCCGGGAGCTTCCTACAATGAGCAGTTCTTC. This sequence encodes CATSDPGASYNEQFF.

J is TRBJ1-2 and V is TRBV5-5; TRBD1 is a possible D gene (6 bases). Germline V lookup: CDR1 SGHKS, CDR2 YYEKEE (reference sequence). V was shortened by 0 bases and J by 3 bases, with 18 bases between the two germline ends. The CDR3 is 17 amino acids. CDR3 sequence reads: CASSLAGVGSVDYGYTF. The CDR3 DNA reads TGTGCCAGCAGCTTGGCAGGGGTCGGATCCGTGGACTATGGCTACACCTTC.

V usage is TRBV11-3 and J usage is TRBJ2-5, with D perhaps TRBD2 (5 bases). The DNA end lines up better with TRBJ2-1; the J call may be wrong. The germline V gene encodes CDR1 SGHNT and CDR2 YENEEA. This CDR3 spans 11 amino acids. In DNA form, the CDR3 reads TGTGCCAGCAGCCAGGACTCCTTGCAGTTCTTC. Residues: CASSQDSLQFF.

In this sample, this clonotype turned up many times. The rearrangement links TRBV6-1 to TRBJ2-7, with TRBD1 matching over 7 bases. The CDR3 has 14 amino acids. V lost 6 bases to trimming and J lost 6 bases; unmatched junction nucleotides: 11. Germline CDR1 is MNHNS and CDR2 is SASEGT. CDR3 coding DNA: TGTGCCAGCAGAAGACAGGGTGGGACCGTCGAGCAGTACTTC. Its translation is CASRRQGGTVEQYF.

A remark on this clonotype: A much larger clone differs by one base, so this may be a read error. The chain combines TRBV3-1 with TRBJ2-7; possible D gene TRBD2, 6 bases. Germline V gene data show CDR1 as LGHDT and CDR2 as YNNKEL (reference sequence). The CDR3 totals 13 residues. Here the CDR3 reads CASIQNGGLEQCF. The CDR3 region has the DNA TGTGCCAGCATCCAAAACGGGGGTTTGGAGCAGTGCTTC.

Only a few counts were recorded for this clonotype. The V gene is TRBV6-1, the J gene TRBJ2-3, with D hard to call. Germline values: CDR1 MNHNS, CDR2 SASEGT. The CDR3 consists of 15 residues. V was cut by 5 bases and J by 1 base, with 13 bases left in between. The CDR3 here is CASSTFGVGTDTQYF. For the CDR3, the DNA is TGTGCCAGCAGTACCTTTGGGGTCGGCACAGATACGCAGTATTTT.

The CDR3 DNA reads TGTGCCAGCAGCTTAATTAGCGGGAGGAATGAGCAGTTCTTC. Its translation: CASSLISGRNEQFF. The chain recombines TRBV7-2 with TRBJ2-1; 10 positions match TRBD2. Germline values: CDR1 SGHTA, CDR2 FQGNSA. Trimming cost V 2 bases and J 7 bases; bases outside gene matches: 2. The CDR3 is 14 amino acids.

This clonotype was seen many times. The V gene is TRBV28, the J gene TRBJ1-1; D may be TRBD1 (6 bases). CDR3 length: 11 residues. Germline CDR1 MDHEN, CDR2 SYDVKM. Trimming removed 6 bases at V and 7 bases at J, with 9 bases between. The CDR3, as DNA: TGTGCCAGCAGAGGGGGGATTGAAGCTTTCTTT. It yields the protein CASRGGIEAFF.

This clonotype turned up a few times. The DNA for the CDR3 is TGTGCCAGCAGTCCGTTAGCGGCTGACACCGGGGAGCTGTTTTTT. As protein: CASSPLAADTGELFF. The V call is TRBV11-2, the J call TRBJ2-2; TRBD2 is a possible D gene (6 bases). The germline gives CDR1 SGHAT, CDR2 FQNNGV. V gave up 6 bases and J gave up 3 bases, with 14 bases separating them. This CDR3 region has 15 residues. Combining the CDR3 with reference TRBV11-2 and TRBJ2-2 gives the whole variable domain EAGVAQSPRYKIIEKRQSVAFWCNPISGHATLYWYQQILGQGPKLLIQFQNNGVVDDSQLPKDRFSAERLKGVDSTLKIQPAKLEDSAVYLCASSPLAADTGELFFGEGSRLTVL.

This clonotype was seen only a few times. The chain employs TRBV20-1 and TRBJ1-3; 7 bases agree with TRBD1. Germline loops: CDR1 DFQATT, CDR2 SNEGSKA (reference sequence). This CDR3 has 14 residues. Trimming removed 5 bases from V and 2 bases from J; junction bases left unmatched: 6. The CDR3 reads CSAASQGAGNTIYF. DNA of the CDR3: TGCAGTGCTGCCTCCCAGGGGGCTGGAAACACCATATATTTT.

This clonotype turned up a few times. The chain has TRBV14 and TRBJ2-7; 8 bases align to TRBD1. Losses at the gene ends were 8 bases for V and 0 bases for J; bases not matched to a gene: 24. This CDR3 comprises 20 residues. Germline-derived CDR1 and CDR2 are SGHDN and FVKESK. The CDR3 loop reads CASSPLPGQAFPLSSYEQYF. In DNA form, the CDR3 reads TGTGCCAGCTCACCACTTCCGGGACAGGCGTTCCCTCTCAGCTCCTACGAGCAGTACTTC.

In its sample, this clonotype was seen many times. The chain is built from TRBV28 and TRBJ2-7; TRBD1 matches 7 bases. The CDR3 has 14 amino acids. Germline-derived CDR1 and CDR2 are MDHEN and SYDVKM. The trim removed 6 bases at V and 3 bases at J, leaving 8 bases unmatched. The CDR3 coding sequence is TGTGCCAGCAGGACCGGGGACAGCCACTACGAGCAGTACTTC. It is translated as CASRTGDSHYEQYF.

With respect to this clonotype: This may be a read error: a much more frequent sequence differs by one nucleotide. This chain connects TRBV20-1 to TRBJ2-1; maybe TRBD2 (6 bases). The V gene lost 0 bases and the J gene lost 10 bases, with 22 bases spanning the gap. The CDR3 loop spans 16 amino acids. In germline, CDR1 is DFQATT, CDR2 SNEGSKA (reference sequence). CDR3 sequence reads: CSARDRGGRPLREQFF. Written as DNA, the CDR3 is TGCAGTGCTAGAGATCGTGGAGGGAGGCCCCTACGGGAGCAGTTCTTC.

This clonotype was recorded a few times. At one of its ends the junction is not consistent with the germline gene, which may arise from a read error. The chain uses TRBV11-1 and TRBJ2-7, with 8 bases fitting TRBD2. Per the germline V gene, CDR1 is SGHAT and CDR2 is FQDESV (reference sequence). This CDR3 region has 16 residues. The CDR3 reads CASSPTSGGRWGEQYF. CDR3 nucleotide sequence: TGCGCCAGCAGCCCCACGAGTGGCGGGAGGTGGGGCGAGCAGTACTTC.

This chain joins TRBV7-2 and TRBJ2-7; D not certain. V shed 7 bases and J shed 4 bases, with 17 bases lying between them. From germline, CDR1 is SGHTA and CDR2 FQGNSA. The CDR3 contains 14 residues. The CDR3 is CASTRPPLLYEQYF. Written as DNA, the CDR3 is TGTGCCAGCACCAGACCGCCGCTTCTGTACGAGCAGTACTTC.

The chain recombines TRBV4-3 with TRBJ1-2, with a possible D match to TRBD1 (5 bases). Looked up from germline, CDR1 is LGHNA and CDR2 is YSLEER. This CDR3 has 15 amino acids. V was cut by 1 base and J by 3 bases, with 12 bases left in between. CDR3 DNA: TGCGCCAGCAGCCAAGTCGGGGGAGCCCACTATGGCTACACCTTC. Protein sequence: CASSQVGGAHYGYTF.

This clonotype was observed many times. The chain employs TRBV2 and TRBJ2-3, with D hard to call. Trimming removed 4 bases at V and 3 bases at J, with 5 bases between. The V gene's germline CDR1 is SNHLY and CDR2 FYNNEI. This CDR3 is built from 12 residues. CDR3 DNA: TGTGCCAGCAGTGTAATTACAGATACGCAGTATTTT. Residues: CASSVITDTQYF.

The chain couples TRBV6-1 to TRBJ1-5; possibly TRBD1 for D (5 bases). Germline V gene lookup returns CDR1 MNHNS and CDR2 SASEGT. V was cut by 8 bases and J by 2 bases, with 10 bases left in between. This CDR3 has 13 amino acids. CDR3 amino acids: CASAGAGNQPQHF. The CDR3 nucleotides read TGTGCCAGCGCCGGGGCGGGCAATCAGCCCCAGCATTTT.

As regards this clonotype: This likely came from a read error, as a far larger clone is one base away. The chain links TRBV11-2 to TRBJ2-5; weak D call: TRBD2 (5 bases). CDR3 length: 14 residues. The germline CDR1 and CDR2 sequences are SGHAT and FQNNGV. Between the trimmed V and J ends, which lost 5 bases and 5 bases, there was a span of 15 bases. CDR3 amino acids: CASSPYRGAETQYF. CDR3 nucleotides: TGTGCCAGCAGCCCTTACCGGGGTGCGGAGACCCAGTACTTC.

This clonotype was picked up a small number of times. The V call is TRBV19, the J call TRBJ2-1; perhaps TRBD1 as D (6 bases). CDR3 length: 16 residues. From germline, CDR1 is LNHDA and CDR2 SQIVND (reference sequence). Trimming removed 3 bases at V and 5 bases at J, with 17 bases between. CDR3 residues: CASSILWTASNNEQFF. For the CDR3, the DNA is TGTGCCAGTAGTATTTTATGGACAGCCTCGAACAATGAGCAGTTCTTC. The complete variable domain, with remaining parts taken from reference TRBV19 and TRBJ2-1, reads DGGITQSPKYLFRKEGQNVTLSCEQNLNHDAMYWYRQDPGQGLRLIYYSQIVNDFQKGDIAEGYSVSREKKESFPLTVTSAQKNPTAFYLCASSILWTASNNEQFFGPGTRLTVL.

This clonotype has a handful of counts. This sequence joins TRBV2 and TRBJ1-5; perhaps TRBD1 as D (5 bases). The CDR3 is made up of 13 amino acids. The germline V and J ends were trimmed by 10 bases and 4 bases, with 14 bases remaining between them. Germline V gene sequence: CDR1 SNHLY, CDR2 FYNNEI. CDR3 amino acids: CATKDNSNQPQHF. CDR3 coding DNA: TGTGCCACCAAGGACAATTCTAATCAGCCCCAGCATTTT.

At least ten counts were recorded for this clonotype. The V and J genes are TRBV6-5 and TRBJ2-7; tentative D call: TRBD2 (6 bases). Per germline, CDR1 MNHEY and CDR2 SVGAGI. Trimming cost V 3 bases and J 3 bases, with 12 bases left between them. This CDR3 is 14 amino acids long. This CDR3 reads CASSYGGVRYEQYF. CDR3 DNA: TGTGCCAGCAGTTATGGAGGGGTACGCTACGAGCAGTACTTC.

This clonotype was observed at least ten times. The J gene is TRBJ1-1, the V gene TRBV3-1; a weak D match, TRBD1 (6 bases). Germline values: CDR1 LGHDT, CDR2 YNNKEL (reference sequence). Trimming stripped 6 bases from V and 3 bases from J, with 8 bases between. The CDR3 has 12 residues. Here the CDR3 reads CASSDRHTEAFF. CDR3 bases: TGTGCCAGCAGTGACAGGCACACTGAAGCTTTCTTT.

The gene calls are TRBV5-1 and TRBJ2-3; D is uncertain. The V gene lost 0 bases and the J gene lost 2 bases, with 7 bases spanning the gap. The CDR3 contains 14 residues. Germline CDR1 is SGHRS and CDR2 is YFSETQ. The CDR3 nucleotides read TGCGCCAGCAGCTTGGACTTGTACACAGATACGCAGTATTTT. Translation: CASSLDLYTDTQYF.

This clonotype was counted many times. This rearrangement joins TRBV5-1 to TRBJ1-1; the D gene is possibly TRBD1 (6 bases). There are 14 residues in the CDR3. In germline, CDR1 is SGHRS, CDR2 YFSETQ. V was trimmed by 5 bases and J by 4 bases, leaving 15 bases between them. The CDR3, as DNA: TGCGCCAGCAGGCGCCGACAGGACGTCACTGAAGCTTTCTTT. Translation: CASRRRQDVTEAFF.

This clonotype was seen a handful of times. The chain links TRBV6-2 or TRBV6-3 to TRBJ2-1; 7 nucleotides align to TRBD2. Germline V lookup: CDR1 MNHEY, CDR2 SVGEGT. The CDR3 covers 13 residues. Losses at the gene ends were 10 bases for V and 4 bases for J; bases not matched to a gene: 7. CDR3 bases: TGTGCCAACGGACGGGAGGATTACAATGAGCAGTTCTTC. Translating gives CANGREDYNEQFF.